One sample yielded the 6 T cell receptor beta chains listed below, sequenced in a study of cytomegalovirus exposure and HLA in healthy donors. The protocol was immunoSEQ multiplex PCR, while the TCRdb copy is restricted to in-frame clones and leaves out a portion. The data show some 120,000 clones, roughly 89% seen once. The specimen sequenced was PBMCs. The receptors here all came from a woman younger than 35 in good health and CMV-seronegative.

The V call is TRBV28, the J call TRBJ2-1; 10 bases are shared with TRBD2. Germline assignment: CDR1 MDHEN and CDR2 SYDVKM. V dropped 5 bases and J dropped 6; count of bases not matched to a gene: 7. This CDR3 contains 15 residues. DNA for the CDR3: TGTGCCAGCAGTCCCCCTAGCGGGGGAGGCAATGAGCAGTTCTTC. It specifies CASSPPSGGGNEQFF. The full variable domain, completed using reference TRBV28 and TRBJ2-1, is DVKVTQSSRYLVKRTGEKVFLECVQDMDHENMFWYRQDPGLGLRLIYFSYDVKMKEKGDIPEGYSVSREKKERFSLILESASTNQTSMYLCASSPPSGGGNEQFFGPGTRLTVL.

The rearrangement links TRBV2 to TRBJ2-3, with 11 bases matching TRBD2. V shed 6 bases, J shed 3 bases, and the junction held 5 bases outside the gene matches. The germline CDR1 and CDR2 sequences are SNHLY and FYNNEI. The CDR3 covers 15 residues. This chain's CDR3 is CASRLSGGGTDTQYF. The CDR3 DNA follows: TGTGCCAGCAGGCTTAGCGGGGGGGGGACAGATACGCAGTATTTT.

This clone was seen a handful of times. CDR3 DNA sequence: TGTGCCAGCAGTTACTCTAGCTTGGAATCGGGAAACACCATATATTTT. Amino acids: CASSYSSLESGNTIYF. The chain recombines TRBV6-7 with TRBJ1-3; D is unresolved. TRBV6-7 is annotated as an ORF whose role is uncertain. The CDR3 loop spans 16 amino acids. Trimming stripped 0 bases from V and 4 bases from J, with 13 bases between.

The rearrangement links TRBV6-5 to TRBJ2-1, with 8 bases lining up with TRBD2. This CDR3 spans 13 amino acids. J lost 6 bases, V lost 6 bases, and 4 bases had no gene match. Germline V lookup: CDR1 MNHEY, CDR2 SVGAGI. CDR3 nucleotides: TGTGCCAGCAGGCGACTAGCGCGCAATGAGCAGTTCTTC. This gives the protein CASRRLARNEQFF.

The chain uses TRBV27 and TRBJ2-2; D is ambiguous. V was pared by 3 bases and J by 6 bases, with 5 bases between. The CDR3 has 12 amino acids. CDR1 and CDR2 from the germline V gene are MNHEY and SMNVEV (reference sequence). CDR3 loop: CASSFSPGELFF. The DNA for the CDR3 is TGTGCCAGCAGTTTTTCTCCCGGGGAGCTGTTTTTT.

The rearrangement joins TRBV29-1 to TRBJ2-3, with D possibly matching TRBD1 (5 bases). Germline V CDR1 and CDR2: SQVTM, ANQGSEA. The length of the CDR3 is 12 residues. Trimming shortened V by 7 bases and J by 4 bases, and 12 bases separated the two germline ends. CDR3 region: CSAPRDADTQYF. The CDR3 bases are TGCAGCGCTCCCAGGGATGCAGATACGCAGTATTTT.